Following are 10 T cell receptor beta chains from one sample sequenced in a study of cytomegalovirus exposure and HLA in healthy donors. PCR used 60 Vbeta primers and 13 Jbeta primers. Method: immunoSEQ multiplex PCR; TCRdb's copy keeps in-frame clones and lacks some. This table holds some 76,000 clones, 78% found once. The specimen was PBMCs. All receptors come from a woman aged 40 to 50 in good health and CMV-seropositive.

The chain couples TRBV5-1 to TRBJ1-1; 10 bases map to TRBD1. V was pared by 2 bases and J by 11 bases, with 9 bases of the junction left unmatched. There are 14 residues in the CDR3. Germline CDR1 is SGHRS and CDR2 is YFSETQ. CDR3 DNA sequence: TGCGCCAGCAGCTTAAGACAGGGGGCGCGCGATGCTTTCTTT. This codes for CASSLRQGARDAFF.

The CDR3 loop is CASSEAHRGQDTQYF. DNA for the CDR3: TGTGCCAGCAGTGAAGCGCACAGGGGACAGGATACGCAGTATTTT. This sequence joins TRBV2 and TRBJ2-3; 7 bases agree with TRBD1. The CDR3 covers 15 residues. The germline gives CDR1 SNHLY, CDR2 FYNNEI. V lost 0 bases to trimming and J lost 6 bases; unmatched junction nucleotides: 6.

The CDR3, as DNA: TGTGCCAGCAGGGGGCTTGGCACAGATACGCAGTATTTT. This gives the protein CASRGLGTDTQYF. V is TRBV6-1 and J is TRBJ2-3; the D gene is possibly TRBD1 (5 bases). This CDR3 is 13 amino acids long. Between the trimmed V and J ends, which lost 6 bases and 1 base, there was a span of 8 bases. Germline CDR1 reads MNHNS; CDR2 reads SASEGT.

This clone was picked up one time. The chain recombines TRBV7-9 with TRBJ2-7, with 7 bases fitting TRBD1. The CDR3 spans 15 residues. The junction had 9 bases not matched to a gene; V was cut back by 5 bases and J by 2 bases. Germline V gene sequence: CDR1 SEHNR, CDR2 FQNEAQ (reference sequence). CDR3 in DNA: TGTGCCAGCAGCGCGACCTATACAGGGGCCTACGAGCAGTACTTC. Amino acids: CASSATYTGAYEQYF.

The CDR3 here is CATSSTNRGGDQPQHF. The CDR3 coding sequence is TGTGCCACCAGCAGTACCAACAGGGGAGGAGATCAGCCCCAGCATTTT. The chain has TRBV15 and TRBJ1-5; 7 bases are shared with TRBD1. This CDR3 comprises 16 residues. The germline gives CDR1 LNHNV, CDR2 YYDKDF (reference sequence). V was pared by 3 bases and J by 5 bases, with 10 bases of the junction left unmatched.

The V call is TRBV6-1, the J call TRBJ1-1; maybe TRBD1 (5 bases). V was pared by 4 bases and J by 5 bases, with 14 bases between. CDR1 is MNHNS, CDR2 SASEGT, per germline. The CDR3 totals 14 residues. The CDR3 sequence is CASSAGQGQTEAFF. CDR3 in DNA: TGTGCCAGCAGTGCCGGGCAGGGTCAAACTGAAGCTTTCTTT.

The genes are TRBV29-1 and TRBJ2-7, with TRBD1 identical over 9 bases. Trimming at V came to 6 bases and at J to 2 bases, leaving 2 bases not matched to a gene. CDR1 is SQVTM, CDR2 ANQGSEA, per germline. This CDR3 comprises 12 residues. The DNA for the CDR3 is TGCAGCGTGGACAGGGGCCCCTACGAGCAGTACTTC. It encodes CSVDRGPYEQYF.

The V gene is TRBV4-3, the J gene TRBJ2-6, with a tentative D call TRBD1 (6 bases). In germline, CDR1 is LGHNA, CDR2 YSLEER. With 0 bases removed from V and 2 bases from J, the gap between germline ends came to 8 bases. There are 16 residues in the CDR3. CDR3 bases: TGCGCCAGCAGCCAAGATTACAGGGCTGGGGCCAACGTCCTGACTTTC. Translated: CASSQDYRAGANVLTF.

Comment on this clone: A read error may produce the germline difference seen at one junction end. The V and J genes are TRBV7-9 and TRBJ1-3, with D unclear. This CDR3 spans 11 amino acids. Germline V gene lookup returns CDR1 SEHNR and CDR2 FQNEAQ (reference sequence). The chain's CDR3 is CSSSFRNTIYF. DNA of the CDR3: TGTTCCAGCAGCTTTAGAAACACCATATATTTT.

The rearrangement joins TRBV7-2 to TRBJ2-3, with D possibly being TRBD2 (5 bases). Trimming stripped 3 bases from V and 3 bases from J, with 19 bases between. Germline V lookup: CDR1 SGHTA, CDR2 FQGNSA. This CDR3 comprises 17 residues. The CDR3 here is CASSFLTGVSKTDTQYF. In DNA, the CDR3 is TGTGCCAGCAGCTTTCTCACCGGGGTGTCTAAGACAGATACGCAGTATTTT.